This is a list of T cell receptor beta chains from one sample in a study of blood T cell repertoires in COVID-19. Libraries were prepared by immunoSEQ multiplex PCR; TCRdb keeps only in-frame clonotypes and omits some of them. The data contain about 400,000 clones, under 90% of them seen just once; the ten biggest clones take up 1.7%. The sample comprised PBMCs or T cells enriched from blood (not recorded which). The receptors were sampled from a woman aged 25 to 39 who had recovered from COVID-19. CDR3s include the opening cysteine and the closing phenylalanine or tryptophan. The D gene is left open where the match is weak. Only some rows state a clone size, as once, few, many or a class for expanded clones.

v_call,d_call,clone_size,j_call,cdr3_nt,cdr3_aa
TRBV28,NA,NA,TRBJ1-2,TGTGCCAGCAGTACCCAGGGGTATGGCTACACCTTC,CASSTQGYGYTF
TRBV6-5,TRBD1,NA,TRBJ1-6,TGTGCCAGCAGATACAGGGGCATGAATTCACCCCTCCACTTT,CASRYRGMNSPLHF
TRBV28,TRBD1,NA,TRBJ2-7,TGTGCCAGCAGGCAAGGACAGGGGAGCTCCTACGAGCAGTACTTC,CASRQGQGSSYEQYF
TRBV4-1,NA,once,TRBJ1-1,TGCGCCAGCAGCCCTCAACAGGGAATGAACACTGAAGCTTTCTTT,CASSPQQGMNTEAFF
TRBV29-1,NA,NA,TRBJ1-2,TGCAGCGCCCGAAAAAATTCCGGGAACTATGGCTACACCTTC,CSARKNSGNYGYTF
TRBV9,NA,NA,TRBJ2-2,TGTGCCAGCAGCCTTCGGACAGAGAACACCGGGGAGCTGTTTTTT,CASSLRTENTGELFF
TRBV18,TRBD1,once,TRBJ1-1,TGTGCCAGCTCGGAACAGGGGGCCCTGGGCACTGAAGCTTTCTTT,CASSEQGALGTEAFF
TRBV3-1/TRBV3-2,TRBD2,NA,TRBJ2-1,TGTGCCAGCAGCCAAAGCTCGAGACTAGCGGGCAGGTACAATGAGCAGTTCTTC,CASSQSSRLAGRYNEQFF
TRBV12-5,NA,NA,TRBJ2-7,TGTGCTAGTGGTTTGGTCCCCCCGGGGGATCATCAGTACTTC,CASGLVPPGDHQYF
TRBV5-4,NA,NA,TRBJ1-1,TGTGCCAGCAGCTTGGCGGCAGGAATGAACACTGAAGCTTTCTTT,CASSLAAGMNTEAFF
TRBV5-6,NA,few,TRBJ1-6,TGTGCCAGCGCGGGACGGAATAATTCACCCCTCCACTTT,CASAGRNNSPLHF
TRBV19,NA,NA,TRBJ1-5,TGTGCCAGTAGTATAAGGGGTTTTCAGCAGCCCCAGCATTTT,CASSIRGFQQPQHF
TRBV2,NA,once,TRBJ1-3,TGTGCCAGCAACGGGTCTCCTGGAAACACCATATATTTT,CASNGSPGNTIYF
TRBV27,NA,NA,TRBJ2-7,TGTGCCAGCAGTGCCCGGGGTACTTACTCCTACGAGCAGTACTTC,CASSARGTYSYEQYF
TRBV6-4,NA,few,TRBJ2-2,TGTGCCAGCAGTGACTCGAGCAGGGGAGAAACCGGGGAGCTGTTTTTT,CASSDSSRGETGELFF
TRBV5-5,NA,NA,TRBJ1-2,TGTGCCAGCAGCTTGCGGGATGTAGACACCTTC,CASSLRDVDTF
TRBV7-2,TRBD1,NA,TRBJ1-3,TGTGCCAGCAGCCCCCCCGGACAGGATAATGTAAACACCATATATTTT,CASSPPGQDNVNTIYF
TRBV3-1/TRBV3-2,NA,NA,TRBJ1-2,TGTGCCAGCAGCCAAGGCCCCTCCGGTTATGGCTACACCTTC,CASSQGPSGYGYTF
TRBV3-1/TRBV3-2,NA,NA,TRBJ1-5,TGTGCCAGCAGCCAGGGAGGGGGCAATCAGCCCCAGCATTTT,CASSQGGGNQPQHF
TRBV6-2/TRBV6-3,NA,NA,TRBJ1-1,TGTGCCAGCAGCACCGACAGCTTAAACACTGAAGCTTTCTTT,CASSTDSLNTEAFF
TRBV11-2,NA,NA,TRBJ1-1,TGTGCCAGCAGCTTACTCACTGAAGCTTTCTTT,CASSLLTEAFF
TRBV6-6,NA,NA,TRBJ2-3,TGTGCCAGCAGTTACCTTGGACAGCACACAGATACGCAGTATTTT,CASSYLGQHTDTQYF
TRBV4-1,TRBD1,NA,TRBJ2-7,TGCGCCAGCAGCCAGACCTCGACAGGGTACGAGCAGTACTTC,CASSQTSTGYEQYF
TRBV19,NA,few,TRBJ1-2,TGTGCCAGTAGTCGGAGAACCGCTTCTAACTATGGCTACACCTTC,CASSRRTASNYGYTF
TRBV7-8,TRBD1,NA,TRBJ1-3,TGTGCCAGCAGCCCAGACAGGGGCTCTGGAAACACCATATATTTT,CASSPDRGSGNTIYF
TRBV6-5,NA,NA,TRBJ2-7,TGTGCCAGCATTCCGGACAACTCCTACGAGCAGTACTTC,CASIPDNSYEQYF
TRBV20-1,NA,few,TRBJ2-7,TGCAGTGCCGGAGGAGGGTACGAGCAGTACTTC,CSAGGGYEQYF
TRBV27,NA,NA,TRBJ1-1,TGTGCCAGCAGTCCCGGACGGGGGAACACTGAAGCTTTCTTT,CASSPGRGNTEAFF
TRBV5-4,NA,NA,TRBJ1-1,TGTGCCAGCAGCTGGGGGCTAGGAAACGGGAACACTGAAGCTTTCTTT,CASSWGLGNGNTEAFF
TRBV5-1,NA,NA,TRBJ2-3,TGCGCCAGCAGTTTTAGCGTAGCAGATACGCAGTATTTT,CASSFSVADTQYF
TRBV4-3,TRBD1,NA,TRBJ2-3,TGCGCCAGCAGCCTTAGACAGGGGAGCACAGATACGCAGTATTTT,CASSLRQGSTDTQYF
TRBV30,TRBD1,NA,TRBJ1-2,TGTGCCTGGAGTCGGAGACAGGGGTCTCTGATTGGCTACACCTTC,CAWSRRQGSLIGYTF
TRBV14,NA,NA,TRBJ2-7,TGTGCCAGCAGCCAGCAGATAACCGGGACGGCCGGGGGTGAGCAGTACTTC,CASSQQITGTAGGEQYF
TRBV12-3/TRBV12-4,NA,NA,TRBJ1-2,TGTGCCAGCAGGGAGTACGGCTTCTATGGCTACACCTTC,CASREYGFYGYTF
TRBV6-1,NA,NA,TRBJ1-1,TGTGCCAGCAGTGAACCCCCGGTTCTAAGAGCAACTGAAGCTTTCTTT,CASSEPPVLRATEAFF
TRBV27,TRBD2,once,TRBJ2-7,TGTGCCAGCAGTTTAGGGACTAGCGGAACCTACGAGCAGTACTTC,CASSLGTSGTYEQYF
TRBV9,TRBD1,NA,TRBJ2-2,TGTGCCAGCAGCGGAGTCTCCGGTGGGACAGGCATAACCGGGGAGCTGTTTTTT,CASSGVSGGTGITGELFF
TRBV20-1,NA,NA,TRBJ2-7,TGCAGTGCTCGGGGTAGAGAGCAGTACTTC,CSARGREQYF
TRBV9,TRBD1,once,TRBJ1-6,TGTGCCAGCAGAGAAAACAGGGGGCCGGATTCACCCCTCCACTTT,CASRENRGPDSPLHF
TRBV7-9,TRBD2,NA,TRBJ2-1,TGTGCCAGCAGCTTTTCGACTAGCGGTACCGAGCAGTTCTTC,CASSFSTSGTEQFF
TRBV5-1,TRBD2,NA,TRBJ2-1,TGCGCCAGCGGGCTTATGCGGGGGGATAACAATGAGCAGTTCTTC,CASGLMRGDNNEQFF
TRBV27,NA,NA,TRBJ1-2,TGTGCCAGCAGCACGGTCCCACCGGGATCGAGCGGCTACACCTTC,CASSTVPPGSSGYTF
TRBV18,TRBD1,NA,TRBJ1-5,TGTGCCAGCTCACCGGCCACAGGGGATAGCAATCAGCCCCAGCATTTT,CASSPATGDSNQPQHF
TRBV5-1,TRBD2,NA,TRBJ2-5,TGCGCCAGCAGCTTGGAAAGTCGGGCTAGCGGGACAGCAGAGACCCAGTACTTC,CASSLESRASGTAETQYF
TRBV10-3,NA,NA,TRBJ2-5,TGTGCCATCAGTGAATCCAGGGGAGAGACCCAGTACTTC,CAISESRGETQYF
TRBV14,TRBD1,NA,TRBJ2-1,TGTGCCAGCAGCCAAGAGAGGACAGGGAACTCCTACAATGAGCAGTTCTTC,CASSQERTGNSYNEQFF
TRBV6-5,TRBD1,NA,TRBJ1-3,TGTGCCAGCAGTTACTCGCAACAGGGGTCTGGAAACACCATATATTTT,CASSYSQQGSGNTIYF
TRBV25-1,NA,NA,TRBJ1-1,TGTGCCAGCAGTGAAGGGATCGACAGGTGGGGGAACGAAGCTTTCTTT,CASSEGIDRWGNEAFF
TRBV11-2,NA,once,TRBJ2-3,TGTGCCAGCAGCTTAGAGGGCCTCACAGATACGCAGTATTTT,CASSLEGLTDTQYF
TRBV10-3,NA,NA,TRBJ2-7,TGTGCCATCAGCCTAGCCTCCAACTACGAGCAGTACTTC,CAISLASNYEQYF
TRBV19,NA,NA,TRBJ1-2,TGTGCCAGTAGTATGGGGACAAAAAACTATGGCTACACCTTC,CASSMGTKNYGYTF
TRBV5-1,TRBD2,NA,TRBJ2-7,TGCGCCAGCAGCTATAGCGGGGACTCCTACGAGCAGTACTTC,CASSYSGDSYEQYF
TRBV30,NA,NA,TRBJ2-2,TGTGCCTGGAGTGCCTCGAACACCGGGGAGCTGTTTTTT,CAWSASNTGELFF
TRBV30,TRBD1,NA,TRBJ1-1,TGTGCCTGGAGTGAACCGACAGGGGTAACTGAAGCTTTCTTT,CAWSEPTGVTEAFF
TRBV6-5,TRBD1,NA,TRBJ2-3,TGTGCCAGCAGCCCCAGGGGGCACCCCACAGATACGCAGTATTTT,CASSPRGHPTDTQYF
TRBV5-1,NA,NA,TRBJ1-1,TGCGCCAGCAGCTTGGAGGGGAAGACTGAAGCTTTCTTT,CASSLEGKTEAFF